These T cell receptor beta chains were read from a single sample in a study of OX40 agonist ivuxolimab in advanced cancers. Data came from immunoSEQ multiplex PCR; TCRdb stores just in-frame clones and leaves some out. Here the sample spans about 81,000 clones, more than 85% being singletons. The source was CD4+ or CD8+ T cells sorted from blood, collected in a trial of the OX40 agonist ivuxolimab. The receptor set was obtained from an adult with an advanced solid tumor such as melanoma, head and neck, liver or kidney cancer. The CDR3 runs from the conserved cysteine through the conserved F or W. The D gene is left open where the match is weak. Expanded clones get a size class; other rows say once, few or many, or leave the size out.

cdr3_nt,cdr3_aa,clone_size,d_call,v_call,j_call
TGTGCCTGGAGTGTACTACCGGGACTAGCGGGAGGTACAGATACGCAGTATTTT,CAWSVLPGLAGGTDTQYF,-,TRBD2,TRBV30,TRBJ2-3
TGTGCCAGCAGCTTGGGTAACGCGAACACCGGGGAGCTGTTTTTT,CASSLGNANTGELFF,-,-,TRBV5-6,TRBJ2-2
TGTGCCAGCAGCCTAACTGGCGGGGTCAATGAGCAGTTCTTC,CASSLTGGVNEQFF,-,-,TRBV7-9,TRBJ2-1
TGCGCCAGCAGCGAAGAGGGGGGTGAAGCTTTCTTT,CASSEEGGEAFF,few,-,TRBV5-1,TRBJ1-1
TGCGCCAGCAGCCAAGATTTACCTCCATCCTACGAGCAGTACTTC,CASSQDLPPSYEQYF,-,-,TRBV4-3,TRBJ2-7
TGCGCCAGCAGCCAAGATCCAGCGGGAGGCCCCTACGAGCAGTACTTC,CASSQDPAGGPYEQYF,-,TRBD2,TRBV4-3,TRBJ2-7
TGTGCCAGCAGCGTAGGGGGCAGGGCTTACGAGCAGTACTTC,CASSVGGRAYEQYF,-,-,TRBV9,TRBJ2-7
TGTGCCAGCAGCCTGGGGGTCACCAGCTCCTACGAGCAGTACTTC,CASSLGVTSSYEQYF,few,-,TRBV4-2,TRBJ2-7
TGTGCCAGCAGCTTTTCGGAGGAATACAATGAGCAGTTCTTC,CASSFSEEYNEQFF,-,-,TRBV7-9,TRBJ2-1
TGTGCCAGCAGCGTAGTCCCTGGTTCGTACGAGCAGTACTTC,CASSVVPGSYEQYF,-,-,TRBV9,TRBJ2-7
TGTGCCAGTAGTACTCAGGGGGTTGAAGCTTTCTTT,CASSTQGVEAFF,-,TRBD1,TRBV19,TRBJ1-1
TGCGCCAGCAGCCAAGATATGAAGGGTCGGGTAGCTTCAGATACGCAGTATTTT,CASSQDMKGRVASDTQYF,-,-,TRBV4-3,TRBJ2-3
TGTGCCAGAAGCTTGGCCGTCCAGGGAGAAGCTTTCTTT,CARSLAVQGEAFF,-,-,TRBV5-3,TRBJ1-1
TGTGCCATGGGACAGAATCCCTACGAGCAGTACTTC,CAMGQNPYEQYF,-,TRBD1,TRBV10-3,TRBJ2-7
TGCGCCAGCAGCTTGCAGGGCACCCAGCCCCAGCATTTT,CASSLQGTQPQHF,-,-,TRBV5-1,TRBJ1-5
TGTGCCAGCAGCCCCGACGGGAGCTCTGGAAACACCATATATTTT,CASSPDGSSGNTIYF,-,-,TRBV27,TRBJ1-3
TGTGCCAGCAGCTTGGATTGGAATGAGGGGGGAGTTCCCTACGAGCAGTACTTC,CASSLDWNEGGVPYEQYF,once,-,TRBV5-8,TRBJ2-7
TGTGCCAGCAGTCCGGACAGGGGGACTGAAGCTTTCTTT,CASSPDRGTEAFF,-,TRBD1,TRBV27,TRBJ1-1
TGTGCCAGCAGTCTCATGGGAAGACCCCAAGAGACCCAGTACTTC,CASSLMGRPQETQYF,-,-,TRBV28,TRBJ2-5
TGTGCCAGCAGCTATGGGACGGTGAGCACAGATACGCAGTATTTT,CASSYGTVSTDTQYF,-,-,TRBV5-4,TRBJ2-3
TGTGCCAGCAGCTTGGACGGGCCCTACGAGCAGTACTTC,CASSLDGPYEQYF,-,-,TRBV5-4,TRBJ2-7
TGTGCTAGTGGTTTGGCCCGAGGGGCCGACGAGCAGTACTTC,CASGLARGADEQYF,-,-,TRBV12-5,TRBJ2-7
TGTGCCAGCAGGCCGCCTCTCAACTATGGCTACACCTTC,CASRPPLNYGYTF,-,-,TRBV7-6,TRBJ1-2
TGTGCCAGCAGTTCCCTCAGGGATACGCAGTATTTT,CASSSLRDTQYF,-,-,TRBV7-2,TRBJ2-3
TGTGCCAGCAGCGTAGAGTCCGGGACACTACTTTATTACAATGAGCAGTTCTTC,CASSVESGTLLYYNEQFF,-,-,TRBV9,TRBJ2-1
TGTGCCAGCACACGTTCGTACGAGCAGTACTTC,CASTRSYEQYF,-,-,TRBV5-8,TRBJ2-7
TGTGCCAGCAGTTTCACGGTAACGAGTTACAATGAGCAGTTCTTC,CASSFTVTSYNEQFF,-,-,TRBV27,TRBJ2-1
TGTGCCAGCAGACCGACTAGTCCGGGGCCCACAGATACGCAGTATTTT,CASRPTSPGPTDTQYF,-,-,TRBV27,TRBJ2-3
TGCGCCAGCAGCTGGCCAGGGGAGAACACTGAAGCTTTCTTT,CASSWPGENTEAFF,-,-,TRBV5-1,TRBJ1-1
TGCGCCAGCAGCCAAGATCGGGCAGGAACCCAGTACTTC,CASSQDRAGTQYF,-,-,TRBV4-1,TRBJ2-5
TGTGCCATCAGCCGGGACAGGGCCTACGAGCAGTACTTC,CAISRDRAYEQYF,-,TRBD1,TRBV10-3,TRBJ2-7
TGTGCCAGCAGTGAACTTGGCAGGGGGGCTGAAGCTTTCTTT,CASSELGRGAEAFF,-,TRBD1,TRBV6-1,TRBJ1-1
TGTGCCATCAGTGAGTCGGGACTAGCGGTAGATACGCAGTATTTT,CAISESGLAVDTQYF,-,TRBD2,TRBV10-3,TRBJ2-3
TGTGCCAGCAGCTTAGACCTGCCCGTGGTGCTGTTTTTT,CASSLDLPVVLFF,-,-,TRBV11-2,TRBJ1-4
TGCGCCAGCAGCCAAGATATCTATAACAACTACCGAAAGACTCCAGATACGCAGTATTTT,CASSQDIYNNYRKTPDTQYF,-,-,TRBV4-3,TRBJ2-3
TGTGCCAGCAGCCCCTCAAGCGGAGATGGCTACACCTTC,CASSPSSGDGYTF,-,-,TRBV7-6,TRBJ1-2
TGTGCCAGTAGTATTTGGGGGGAGGAAAAACTGTTTTTT,CASSIWGEEKLFF,-,-,TRBV19,TRBJ1-4
TGTGCCAGCAGCGAAGGTAACACTGAAGCTTTCTTT,CASSEGNTEAFF,-,-,TRBV9,TRBJ1-1